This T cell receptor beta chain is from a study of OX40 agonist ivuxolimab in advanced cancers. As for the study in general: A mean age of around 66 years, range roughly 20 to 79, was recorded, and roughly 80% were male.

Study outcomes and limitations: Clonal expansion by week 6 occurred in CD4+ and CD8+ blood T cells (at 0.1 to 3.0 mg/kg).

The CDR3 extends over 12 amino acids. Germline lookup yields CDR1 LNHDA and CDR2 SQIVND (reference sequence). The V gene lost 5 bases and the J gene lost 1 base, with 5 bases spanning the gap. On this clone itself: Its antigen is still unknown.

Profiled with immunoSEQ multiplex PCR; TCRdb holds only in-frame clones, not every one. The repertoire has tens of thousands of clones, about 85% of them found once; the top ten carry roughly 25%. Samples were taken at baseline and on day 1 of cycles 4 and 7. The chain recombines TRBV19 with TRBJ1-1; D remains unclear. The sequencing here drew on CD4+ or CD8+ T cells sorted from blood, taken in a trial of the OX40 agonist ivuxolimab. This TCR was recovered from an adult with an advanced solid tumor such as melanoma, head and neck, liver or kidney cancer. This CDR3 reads CASSYGNTEAFF. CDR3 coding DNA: TGTGCCAGTAGTTACGGGAACACTGAAGCTTTCTTT.